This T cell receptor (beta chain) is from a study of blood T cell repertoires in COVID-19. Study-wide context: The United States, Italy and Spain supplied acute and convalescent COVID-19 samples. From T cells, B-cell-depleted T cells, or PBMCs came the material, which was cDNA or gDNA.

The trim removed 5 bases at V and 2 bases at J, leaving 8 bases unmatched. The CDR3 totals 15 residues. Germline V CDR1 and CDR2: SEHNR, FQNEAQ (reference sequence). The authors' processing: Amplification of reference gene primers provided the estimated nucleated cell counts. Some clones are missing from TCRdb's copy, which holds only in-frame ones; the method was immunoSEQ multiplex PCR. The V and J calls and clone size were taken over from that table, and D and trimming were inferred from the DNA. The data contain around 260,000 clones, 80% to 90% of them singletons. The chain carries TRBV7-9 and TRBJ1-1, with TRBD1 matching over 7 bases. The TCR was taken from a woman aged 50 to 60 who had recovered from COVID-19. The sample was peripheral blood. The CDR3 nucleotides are TGTGCCAGCAGCCCTAGTGGGACAGTAAACACTGAAGCTTTCTTT. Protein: CASSPSGTVNTEAFF. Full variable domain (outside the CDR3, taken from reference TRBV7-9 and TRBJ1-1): DTGVSQNPRHKITKRGQNVTFRCDPISEHNRLYWYRQTLGQGPEFLTYFQNEAQLEKSRLLSDRFSAERPKGSFSTLEIQRTEQGDSAMYLCASSPSGTVNTEAFFGQGTRLTVV.